This T cell receptor beta chain was found in a study of glioma-infiltrating T cells after dendritic cell vaccination. On the study more broadly: Glioblastoma patients came from Phase I and II dendritic cell vaccination trials.

Assay used: immunoSEQ multiplex PCR; TCRdb lists only in-frame clones, some missing. This sample has under 130,000 clones; more than 80% occur once, and the top ten carry roughly 12%. Germline values: CDR1 WSHSY, CDR2 SAAADI. V shed 7 bases, J shed 0 bases, and the junction held 16 bases outside the gene matches. CDR3 size: 18 residues. Material: blood, obtained before dendritic cell vaccination. The clonotype originates from a human donor with glioblastoma. The chain carries TRBV10-2 and TRBJ1-1; TRBD1 matches 8 bases. CDR3 in amino acids: CASKWGGRGLLVNTEAFF. The DNA of the CDR3 is TGCGCCAGCAAGTGGGGGGGCAGGGGGCTTTTGGTGAACACTGAAGCTTTCTTT.